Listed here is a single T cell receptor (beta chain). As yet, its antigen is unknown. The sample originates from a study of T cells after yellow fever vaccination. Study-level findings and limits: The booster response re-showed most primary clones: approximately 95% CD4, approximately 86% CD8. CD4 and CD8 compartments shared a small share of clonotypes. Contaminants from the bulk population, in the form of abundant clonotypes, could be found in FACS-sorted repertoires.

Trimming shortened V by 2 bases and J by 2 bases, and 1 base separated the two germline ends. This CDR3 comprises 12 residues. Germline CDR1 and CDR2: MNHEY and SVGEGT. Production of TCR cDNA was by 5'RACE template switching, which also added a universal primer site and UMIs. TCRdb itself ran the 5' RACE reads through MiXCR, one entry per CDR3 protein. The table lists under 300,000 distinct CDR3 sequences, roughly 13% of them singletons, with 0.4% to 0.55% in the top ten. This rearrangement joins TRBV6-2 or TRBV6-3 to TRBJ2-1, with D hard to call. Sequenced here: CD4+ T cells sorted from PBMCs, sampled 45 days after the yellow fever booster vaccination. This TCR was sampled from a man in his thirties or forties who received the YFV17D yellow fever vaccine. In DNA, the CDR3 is TGTGCCAGCAGTTACCCCTACAATGAGCAGTTCTTC. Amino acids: CASSYPYNEQFF.